The sequence of this T cell receptor beta chain was determined in a study of early T cells in non-severe SARS-CoV-2 infection. Study at large: The authors sequenced bulk RNA from unsorted whole blood, leaving chains unpaired.

TCRdb passed the 5' RACE reads through MiXCR, listing each CDR3 protein once. The sample gives 35,000 to 45,000 distinct CDR3 sequences, approximately 6.6% of which show up once; under 25% is in the top ten. Study-wide results and caveats: There was a bias toward anti-spike CD8 responses in VDJdb matching, which missed private and CD4 specificities.

Germline V gene lookup returns CDR1 DFQATT and CDR2 SNEGSKA (reference sequence). The CDR3 contains 14 residues. V was trimmed by 3 bases and J by 1 base, leaving 12 bases between them. Remarks on this clonotype: What it binds is unknown.

The V call is TRBV20-1, the J call TRBJ2-5; D remains ambiguous. The starting material was whole blood, obtained at baseline. The receptor comes from an adult who was a healthcare worker with PCR-confirmed SARS-CoV-2 infection or an uninfected control (not recorded which). This chain's CDR3 is CSASHASTQETQYF. CDR3 sequence (DNA): TGCAGTGCTAGTCATGCCAGTACCCAAGAGACCCAGTACTTC.